The T cell receptor (beta chain) under discussion was sequenced for a study of blood T cell repertoires in COVID-19. Study context: Acute and convalescent COVID-19 samples came from the United States, Italy and Spain. PBMCs, B-cell-depleted T cells, or T cells were the source of the cDNA or gDNA that made up the material.

Original analysis: Using reference gene primer amplification, nucleated cell counts were estimated. Sequenced by immunoSEQ multiplex PCR; TCRdb stores in-frame clones only, minus some. The D gene and trimming were derived from the DNA, and the V and J assignments and clone size from that table. The repertoire holds about 190,000 clones, around 85% seen once, with approximately 1.1% in the top ten. There are 15 residues in the CDR3. Germline V gene data show CDR1 as PRHDT and CDR2 as FYEKMQ (reference sequence). Trimming took 5 bases from V and 4 from J; bases not matched to a gene: 9. This chain links TRBV13 with TRBJ1-2; 8 nucleotides agree with TRBD1. The clonotype comes from a man younger than 40 with acute or convalescent COVID-19. Material: peripheral blood. This chain's CDR3 is CASSRNRGALYGYTF. DNA of the CDR3: TGTGCCAGCAGCAGAAACAGGGGGGCCCTCTATGGCTACACCTTC.